There are many counts of the clone carrying this TCR beta chain. These data are taken from a study of blood T cells in healthy people across ages. Study information: Through template switching, about one barcoded beta molecule was captured per two T cells, as measured in model experiments.

A second PCR, run for roughly 7 to 11 cycles, used a sample-barcoded 5' primer plus a J-beta primer mix. In TCRdb, the 5' RACE reads were re-called with MiXCR into one record per CDR3 protein. This sample has about 1,500,000 distinct CDR3 sequences, with approximately 30% found just once. The germline gives CDR1 SGHVS, CDR2 FNYEAQ. V lost 5 bases, J lost 0 bases, and 10 bases stayed unmatched. The CDR3 is 18 residues long. Input material: blood. V and J are TRBV7-6 and TRBJ2-3; 11 bases line up with TRBD2. The receptor comes from a woman between 25 and 40 years old in good health. The CDR3 nucleotides read TGTGCCAGCAGCGGAACCTTCACTAGCGGGGGTAGCACAGATACGCAGTATTTT. It is translated as CASSGTFTSGGSTDTQYF.